This entry lists 30 T cell receptor beta chains sequenced from one sample in a study of T cells in localized non-small cell lung cancer (TCRdb year 2020). The method behind the library was the immunoSEQ multiplex PCR assay. As stored in TCRdb, this immuneACCESS dataset retains in-frame rearrangements with V and J assigned. A fraction of the clones does not appear; measured against another copy, unresolved V genes explain less than half of the discrepancy, and the remainder lacks a known reason. Across this sample there are 35,000 to 40,000 clones, with approximately 83% seen only once. In total, the top ten clones hold 5.5% to 7% of the sample. Sequencing used peripheral blood, obtained before any cancer treatment. The receptors shown here come from a man aged 35-69 years with stage I lung adenocarcinoma.

This clone was detected only a few times. The V call is TRBV28, the J call TRBJ1-1; TRBD1 is a possible D gene (5 bases). Trimming took 6 bases from V and 1 from J, leaving 12 bases between them. Germline V gene data show CDR1 as MDHEN and CDR2 as SYDVKM. The CDR3 runs 14 residues. CDR3 DNA: TGTGCCAGCAGGCCACAGGAGGCGAACACTGAAGCTTTCTTT. Translated, it gives CASRPQEANTEAFF.

The chain couples TRBV28 to TRBJ1-1, with 9 bases aligning to TRBD1. The CDR3 consists of 14 residues. V lost 5 bases and J lost 6; bases outside the gene matches: 7. Looked up from germline, CDR1 is MDHEN and CDR2 is SYDVKM. The CDR3 is CASSIPGQGSEAFF. CDR3 coding DNA: TGTGCCAGCAGTATACCGGGACAGGGATCTGAAGCTTTCTTT. Full variable domain (remainder filled in from reference TRBV28 and TRBJ1-1): DVKVTQSSRYLVKRTGEKVFLECVQDMDHENMFWYRQDPGLGLRLIYFSYDVKMKEKGDIPEGYSVSREKKERFSLILESASTNQTSMYLCASSIPGQGSEAFFGQGTRLTVV.

The genes are TRBV4-3 and TRBJ2-7; D call uncertain. CDR1 is LGHNA and CDR2 is YSLEER in the germline V gene. This CDR3 contains 13 residues. V was shortened by 0 bases and J by 4 bases, with 7 bases between the two germline ends. DNA for the CDR3: TGCGCCAGCAGCCAAGATTGGGGTTACGAGCAGTACTTC. It translates to CASSQDWGYEQYF.

This clone was seen a single time. The rearrangement links TRBV6-1 to TRBJ2-7; possibly TRBD2 for D (5 bases). The CDR3 loop spans 15 amino acids. V lost 6 bases and J lost 6, with 21 bases in between. CDR1 MNHNS and CDR2 SASEGT come from the germline V gene. The CDR3 region is CASSQKGNLAREQYF. The CDR3 DNA is TGTGCCAGCAGCCAGAAAGGAAATCTAGCTCGCGAGCAGTACTTC.

CDR3 sequence reads: CATSRAWPGDGYTF. The CDR3 DNA sequence: TGTGCCACCAGCAGAGCCTGGCCAGGGGATGGCTACACCTTC. The chain links TRBV15 to TRBJ1-2, with TRBD1 as a possible D gene (6 bases). Germline V lookup: CDR1 LNHNV, CDR2 YYDKDF (reference sequence). Between the trimmed V and J ends, which lost 1 base and 6 bases, there was a span of 12 bases. CDR3 size: 14 residues.

This clone was detected a few times. This chain joins TRBV4-1 and TRBJ1-2; D not resolved. V lost 2 bases to trimming and J lost 1 base, with 11 bases between them. The CDR3 is made up of 15 amino acids. Per germline, CDR1 MGHRA and CDR2 YSYEKL. In DNA form, the CDR3 reads TGCGCCAGCAGCCAAAATGGGGAGATTAACTATGGCTACACCTTC. This sequence encodes CASSQNGEINYGYTF.

This clone was counted between two and nine times. J is TRBJ2-1 and V is TRBV29-1; D call uncertain. Germline lookup yields CDR1 SQVTM and CDR2 ANQGSEA. This CDR3 contains 12 residues. The V and J ends lost 2 bases and 9 bases respectively, with 11 bases between them. The CDR3 DNA follows: TGCAGCGTTGAAACAATTCTCCTTGAGCAGTTCTTC. Amino acids: CSVETILLEQFF.

In the case of this clone: The sample carries other DNA sequences with the same CDR3. The rearrangement uses TRBV11-2 and TRBJ2-5; TRBD2 matches at 7 bases. V gave up 5 bases and J gave up 0 bases; unmatched junction bases: 6. Germline V gene lookup returns CDR1 SGHAT and CDR2 FQNNGV. The CDR3 covers 15 residues. The CDR3 DNA is TGTGCCAGCAGCCGCCTCCTAGCGGACCAAGAGACCCAGTACTTC. Translating it yields CASSRLLADQETQYF.

The chain carries TRBV29-1 and TRBJ2-5; 8 bases map to TRBD2. Germline trimming cut 4 bases from V and 2 bases from J; bases unmatched to any gene: 9. In germline, CDR1 is SQVTM, CDR2 ANQGSEA. The CDR3 spans 15 residues. The CDR3 DNA follows: TGCAGCGTTGGGCCCGGGATAGCGGGACAAGAGACCCAGTACTTC. This sequence encodes CSVGPGIAGQETQYF.

J is TRBJ2-3 and V is TRBV27, with 10 bases fitting TRBD2. The V and J ends lost 2 bases and 3 bases, in that order; junction bases with no gene match: 11. Germline V gene sequence: CDR1 MNHEY, CDR2 SMNVEV (reference sequence). CDR3 size: 18 residues. The CDR3 DNA follows: TGTGCCAGCAGTTTAAGGGGGAGGGCTAGCGGGAGTACAGATACGCAGTATTTT. Residues: CASSLRGRASGSTDTQYF.

This clone appeared a few times. V usage is TRBV25-1 and J usage is TRBJ2-5, with D possibly being TRBD2 (5 bases). The CDR3 consists of 15 residues. The germline gives CDR1 MGHDK, CDR2 SYGVNS. Trimming removed 4 bases at V and 4 bases at J, with 16 bases between. CDR3 region: CASSAWGAAGETQYF. The CDR3 DNA sequence: TGTGCCAGCAGTGCCTGGGGTGCGGCGGGAGAGACCCAGTACTTC.

The rearrangement links TRBV9 to TRBJ1-1; D not certain. The germline V and J ends were trimmed by 0 bases and 1 base, with 10 bases remaining between them. The CDR3 spans 15 residues. The germline V gene has CDR1 SGDLS and CDR2 YYNGEE. CDR3 residues: CASSVGGGRNTEAFF. The CDR3 nucleotides are TGTGCCAGCAGCGTAGGCGGAGGGAGGAACACTGAAGCTTTCTTT.

The chain is built from TRBV7-9 and TRBJ2-3, with TRBD2 matching over 11 bases. Germline CDR1 is SEHNR and CDR2 is FQNEAQ (reference sequence). With V trimmed by 5 bases and J by 1 base, 8 bases remained unmatched. The CDR3 loop spans 17 amino acids. Written as DNA, the CDR3 is TGTGCCAGCAGCCGGGGACTAGCGGCTTGGGGCACAGATACGCAGTATTTT. Amino acids: CASSRGLAAWGTDTQYF.

V gene TRBV2 combines with J gene TRBJ1-5, with 7 bases lining up with TRBD1. CDR1 and CDR2 (germline): SNHLY, FYNNEI. The J segment lost 4 bases and the V segment lost 5 bases, leaving 2 bases of the junction unmatched. CDR3 length equals 13 residues. CDR3 sequence reads: CASSRQGNQPQHF. The CDR3 DNA follows: TGTGCCAGCAGTCGACAGGGAAATCAGCCCCAGCATTTT.

The chain links TRBV28 to TRBJ2-7, with D possibly being TRBD2 (6 bases). The germline gives CDR1 MDHEN, CDR2 SYDVKM. This CDR3 region has 13 residues. Trimming took 6 bases from V and 1 from J, leaving 10 bases between them. CDR3 loop: CASRRDSSYEQYF. The CDR3 nucleotides are TGTGCCAGCAGGAGGGACTCTTCCTACGAGCAGTACTTC.

The DNA of the CDR3 is TGTGCCAGCAGCACTGGGACTAGCGGGAGAGGGGCAGATACGCAGTATTTT. It translates to CASSTGTSGRGADTQYF. The V gene is TRBV7-9, the J gene TRBJ2-3, with TRBD2 identical over 14 bases. With 5 bases clipped from V and 4 bases from J, the junction kept 8 bases outside the gene matches. CDR3 size: 17 residues. In germline, CDR1 is SEHNR, CDR2 FQNEAQ (reference sequence).

The chain links TRBV5-1 to TRBJ2-7, with TRBD2 matching over 8 bases. With V trimmed by 2 bases and J by 4 bases, 8 bases remained unmatched. The germline CDR1 and CDR2 sequences are SGHRS and YFSETQ. This CDR3 contains 15 residues. CDR3 DNA sequence: TGCGCCAGCAGCTTTACAACGGGGGGGCATTACGAGCAGTACTTC. It encodes CASSFTTGGHYEQYF.

The chain links TRBV7-3 to TRBJ2-7; possible D gene TRBD1, 7 bases. The germline V gene encodes CDR1 SGHTA and CDR2 FQGTGA. The length of the CDR3 is 14 residues. V lost 5 bases to trimming and J lost 7 bases, with 18 bases between them. DNA for the CDR3: TGTGCCAGCAGCCCCCAGGGGGGAGTAAGGGAGCAGTACTTC. Translating it yields CASSPQGGVREQYF. Variable domain in full (rest from reference TRBV7-3 and TRBJ2-7): GAGVSQTPSNKVTEKGKYVELRCDPISGHTALYWYRQSLGQGPEFLIYFQGTGAADDSGLPNDRFFAVRPEGSVSTLKIQRTERGDSAVYLCASSPQGGVREQYFGPGTRLTVT.

This clone was counted once. The V and J genes are TRBV9 and TRBJ1-4; perhaps TRBD1 as D (6 bases). The CDR3 is made up of 16 amino acids. V dropped 1 base and J dropped 3 bases, with 13 bases sitting between them. Germline V lookup: CDR1 SGDLS, CDR2 YYNGEE. The CDR3 loop reads CASSVRPGQANEKLFF. The DNA for the CDR3 is TGTGCCAGCAGCGTAAGGCCGGGACAAGCTAATGAAAAACTGTTTTTT.

V and J are TRBV5-8 and TRBJ1-1, with 9 positions matching TRBD1. Trimming cost V 4 bases and J 1 base; bases outside gene matches: 14. This CDR3 is 18 amino acids long. Germline lookup yields CDR1 SGHTS and CDR2 YDEGEE. This CDR3 is CASSRIKLRDRENTEAFF. CDR3 nucleotide sequence: TGTGCCAGCAGCCGAATAAAGCTCCGGGACAGGGAGAACACTGAAGCTTTCTTT.

This clone was seen only a few times. The CDR3, as DNA: TGTGCATCAAGGGCAGGGATTCCTGAAGCTTTCTTT. Residues: CASRAGIPEAFF. V gene TRBV28 combines with J gene TRBJ1-1, with D possibly TRBD1 on 5 matching bases. The CDR3 is 12 amino acids. Germline-derived CDR1 and CDR2 are MDHEN and SYDVKM.

The chain recombines TRBV18 with TRBJ2-7; the match to TRBD2 covers 9 bases. The CDR3 runs 14 residues. Trimming at V came to 2 bases and at J to 2 bases, leaving 1 base not matched to a gene. Germline V gene sequence: CDR1 KGHSH, CDR2 LQKENI. CDR3 sequence (DNA): TGTGCCAGCTCACCAGGCGGGGGGGCCTACGAGCAGTACTTC. It translates to CASSPGGGAYEQYF.

V gene TRBV10-3 combines with J gene TRBJ2-3; the D is unclear. CDR3 length equals 13 residues. The germline V gene encodes CDR1 ENHRY and CDR2 SYGVKD. The V end lost 0 bases, the J end lost 3 bases, and 4 bases lay between the germline ends. CDR3 region: CAISESRTDTQYF. As DNA, the CDR3 is TGTGCCATCAGTGAGTCACGAACAGATACGCAGTATTTT.

This clone was detected only a few times. The V call is TRBV28, the J call TRBJ1-2, with 11 bases identical to TRBD1. Losses at the gene ends were 8 bases for V and 8 bases for J; bases not matched to a gene: 4. The germline gives CDR1 MDHEN, CDR2 SYDVKM. The CDR3 covers 12 residues. The CDR3 loop reads CASFWTGGGYTF. Here the CDR3 DNA reads TGTGCCAGCTTCTGGACAGGGGGCGGCTACACCTTC.

The chain employs TRBV5-8 and TRBJ1-5, with 7 bases matching TRBD1. Per germline, CDR1 SGHTS and CDR2 YDEGEE. The length of the CDR3 is 15 residues. The V and J ends lost 0 bases and 3 bases, in that order; junction bases with no gene match: 3. This CDR3 reads CASSLGDRFNQPQHF. In DNA, the CDR3 is TGTGCCAGCAGCTTGGGGGACAGATTCAATCAGCCCCAGCATTTT. The full variable domain, its missing parts supplied by reference TRBV5-8 and TRBJ1-5, is EAGVTQSPTHLIKTRGQQATLRCSPISGHTSVYWYQQALGLGLQFLLWYDEGEERNRGNFPPRFSGRQFPNYSSELNVNALELEDSALYLCASSLGDRFNQPQHFGDGTRLSIL.

Here the CDR3 DNA reads TGCGCCAGCAGTGTGGGAAAGCGGAGCACTGAAGCTTTCTTT. It specifies CASSVGKRSTEAFF. The chain has TRBV23-1 and TRBJ1-1; no clear D gene. TRBV23-1 qualifies as an ORF whose function is uncertain. The CDR3 has 14 residues. V was cut by 5 bases and J by 4 bases, with 14 bases left in between.

V usage is TRBV10-3 and J usage is TRBJ1-2; 9 bases fit TRBD1. The germline V gene has CDR1 ENHRY and CDR2 SYGVKD. The CDR3 spans 14 residues. V shed 6 bases, J shed 4 bases, and the junction held 6 bases outside the gene matches. The CDR3 reads CAIRGQGGSYGYTF. In nucleotides, the CDR3 is TGTGCCATCAGGGGACAGGGAGGGAGCTATGGCTACACCTTC.

This chain links TRBV30 with TRBJ1-4; weak D call: TRBD1 (5 bases). V dropped 4 bases and J dropped 7 bases, with 13 bases sitting between them. The CDR3 covers 13 residues. CDR1 and CDR2 from the germline V gene are GTSNPN and SVGIG (reference sequence). The CDR3 DNA is TGTGCCTGGAACCCCGGGGGTGGTGAAAAACTGTTTTTT. This encodes CAWNPGGGEKLFF.

V usage is TRBV2 and J usage is TRBJ1-5; 7 bases line up with TRBD1. Trimming took 7 bases from V and 7 from J; bases not matched to a gene: 10. The length of the CDR3 is 14 residues. Germline V gene lookup returns CDR1 SNHLY and CDR2 FYNNEI. CDR3 DNA sequence: TGTGCCAGCAAGGGAACAGGGGAATTCCAGCCCCAGCATTTT. It encodes CASKGTGEFQPQHF.

The genes are TRBV5-4 and TRBJ1-1; TRBD1 might be the D (5 bases). The CDR3 consists of 13 residues. The V and J ends lost 0 bases and 3 bases respectively, with 6 bases between them. Germline V gives CDR1 SGHNT, CDR2 YYREEE (reference sequence). The CDR3, as DNA: TGTGCCAGCAGCTTGGTAGGGGACACTGAAGCTTTCTTT. Its translation is CASSLVGDTEAFF. Variable domain in full (rest from reference TRBV5-4 and TRBJ1-1): ETGVTQSPTHLIKTRGQQVTLRCSSQSGHNTVSWYQQALGQGPQFIFQYYREEENGRGNFPPRFSGLQFPNYSSELNVNALELDDSALYLCASSLVGDTEAFFGQGTRLTVV.